This T cell receptor (beta chain) was captured in a study of OX40 agonist ivuxolimab in advanced cancers. For this clone: This sample also contains other DNA sequences that code for the same CDR3.

Using immunoSEQ multiplex PCR, the repertoire was profiled, and TCRdb retains in-frame clones only, with some absent. The sample carries 65,000 to 90,000 clones, roughly nine tenths recorded once. The CDR3 spans 15 residues. V was trimmed by 6 bases and J by 2 bases, leaving 14 bases between them. The germline CDR1 and CDR2 sequences are MNHEY and SMNVEV (reference sequence). J is TRBJ2-1 and V is TRBV27; D is ambiguous. Sequences were derived from CD4+ or CD8+ T cells sorted from blood, sampled in a trial of the OX40 agonist ivuxolimab. This TCR was recovered from an adult with an advanced solid tumor such as melanoma, head and neck, liver or kidney cancer. The CDR3 loop is CASRLDRVTYNEQFF. The CDR3, as DNA: TGTGCCAGCAGATTAGATAGGGTTACCTACAATGAGCAGTTCTTC.